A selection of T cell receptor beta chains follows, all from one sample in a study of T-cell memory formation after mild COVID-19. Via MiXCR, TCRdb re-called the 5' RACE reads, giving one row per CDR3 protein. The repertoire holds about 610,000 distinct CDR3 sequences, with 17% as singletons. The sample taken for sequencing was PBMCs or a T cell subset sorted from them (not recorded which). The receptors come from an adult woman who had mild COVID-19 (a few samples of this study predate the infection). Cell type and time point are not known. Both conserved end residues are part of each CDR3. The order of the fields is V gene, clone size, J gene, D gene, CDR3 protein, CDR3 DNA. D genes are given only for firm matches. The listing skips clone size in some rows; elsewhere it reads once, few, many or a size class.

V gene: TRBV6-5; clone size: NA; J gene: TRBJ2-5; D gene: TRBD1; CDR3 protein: CASSYGPVGQGEETQYF; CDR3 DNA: TGTGCCAGCAGTTACGGTCCAGTGGGACAGGGGGAAGAGACCCAGTACTTC
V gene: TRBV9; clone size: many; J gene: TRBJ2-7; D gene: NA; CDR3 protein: CASSVGTVLSYEQYF; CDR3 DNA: TGTGCCAGCAGCGTTGGGACCGTGCTCTCCTACGAGCAGTACTTC
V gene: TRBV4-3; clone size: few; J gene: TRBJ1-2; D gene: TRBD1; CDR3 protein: CASSKPGQGGVYGYTF; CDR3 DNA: TGCGCCAGCAGCAAGCCGGGACAGGGGGGCGTTTATGGCTACACCTTC
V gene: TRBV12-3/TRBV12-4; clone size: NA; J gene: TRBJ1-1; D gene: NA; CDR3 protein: CASSLQLGTEAFF; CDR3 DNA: TGTGCCAGCAGCCTTCAGTTGGGCACTGAAGCTTTCTTT
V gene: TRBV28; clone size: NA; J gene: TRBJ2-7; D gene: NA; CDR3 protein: CATGGLGRYEQYF; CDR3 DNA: TGTGCCACCGGCGGACTCGGGCGGTACGAGCAGTACTTC
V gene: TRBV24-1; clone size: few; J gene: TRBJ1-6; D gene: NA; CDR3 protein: CATTRPVVGHYNSPLHF; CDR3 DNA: TGTGCCACCACCAGACCAGTGGTTGGCCACTATAATTCACCCCTCCACTTT
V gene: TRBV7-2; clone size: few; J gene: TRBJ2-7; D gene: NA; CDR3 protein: CASSRMDRPYEQYF; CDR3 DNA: TGTGCCAGCAGCCGCATGGACCGTCCCTACGAGCAGTACTTC
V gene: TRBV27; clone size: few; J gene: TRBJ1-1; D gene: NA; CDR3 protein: CASSLLGGGGAFF; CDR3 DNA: TGTGCCAGCAGTTTATTGGGAGGTGGTGGGGCTTTCTTT
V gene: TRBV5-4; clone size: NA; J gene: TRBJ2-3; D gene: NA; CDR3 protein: CASSLPGRIDTQYF; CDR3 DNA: TGTGCCAGCAGCTTGCCGGGGAGGATAGATACGCAGTATTTT
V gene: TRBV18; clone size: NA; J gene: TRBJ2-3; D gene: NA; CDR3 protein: CASSPPSGGGTDTQYF; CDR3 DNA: TGTGCCAGCTCACCACCCTCCGGAGGGGGCACAGATACGCAGTATTTT
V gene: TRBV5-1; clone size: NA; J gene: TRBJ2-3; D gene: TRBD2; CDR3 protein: CASSLPGTRNTQYF; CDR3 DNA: TGCGCCAGCAGCTTGCCCGGGACTAGGAATACGCAGTATTTT
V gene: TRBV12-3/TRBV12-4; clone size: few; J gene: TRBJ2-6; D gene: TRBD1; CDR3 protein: CASRTGSTGANVLTF; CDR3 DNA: TGTGCCAGCAGGACAGGGAGTACTGGGGCCAACGTCCTGACTTTC
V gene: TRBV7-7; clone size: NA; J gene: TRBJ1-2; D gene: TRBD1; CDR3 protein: CASSLGTGTNYGYTF; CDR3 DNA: TGTGCCAGCAGCTTAGGGACAGGGACGAACTATGGCTACACCTTC
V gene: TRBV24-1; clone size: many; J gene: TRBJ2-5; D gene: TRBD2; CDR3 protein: CATSDPTSGQETQYF; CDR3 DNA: TGTGCCACCAGTGACCCGACTAGCGGCCAAGAGACCCAGTACTTC
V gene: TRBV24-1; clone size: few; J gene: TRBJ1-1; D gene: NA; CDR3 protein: CATSDALLGKAFF; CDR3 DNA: TGTGCCACCAGTGATGCCCTGTTGGGGAAAGCTTTCTTT
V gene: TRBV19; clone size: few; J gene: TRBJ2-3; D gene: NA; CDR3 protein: CASSIIDTQYF; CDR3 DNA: TGTGCCAGTAGTATCATAGATACGCAGTATTTT
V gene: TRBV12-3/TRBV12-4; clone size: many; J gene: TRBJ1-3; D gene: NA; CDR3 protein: CASSRTSSGNTIYF; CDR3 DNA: TGTGCCAGCAGTCGGACCAGCTCTGGAAACACCATATATTTT
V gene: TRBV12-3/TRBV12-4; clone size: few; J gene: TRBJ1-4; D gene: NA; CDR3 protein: CASSLGVGQSEKLFF; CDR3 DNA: TGTGCCAGCAGTTTAGGGGTGGGACAATCTGAAAAACTGTTTTTT
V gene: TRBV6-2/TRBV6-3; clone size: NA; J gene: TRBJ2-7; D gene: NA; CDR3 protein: CASSNAGLEAYEQYF; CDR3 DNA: TGTGCCAGCAGTAACGCGGGACTGGAAGCCTACGAGCAGTACTTC
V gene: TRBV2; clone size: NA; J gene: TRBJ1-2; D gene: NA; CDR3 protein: CASLPGIGYGYTF; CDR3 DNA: TGTGCCAGCCTCCCGGGGATCGGGTATGGCTACACCTTC
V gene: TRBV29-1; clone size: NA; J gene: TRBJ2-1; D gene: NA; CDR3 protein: CSGDSGTRNEQFF; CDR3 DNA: TGCAGCGGGGATTCCGGGACCCGAAATGAGCAGTTCTTC
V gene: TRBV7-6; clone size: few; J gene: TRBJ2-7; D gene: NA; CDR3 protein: CASSQNPRIRGGTYEQYF; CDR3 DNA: TGTGCCAGCAGCCAAAATCCCCGCATCAGGGGGGGAACCTACGAGCAGTACTTC
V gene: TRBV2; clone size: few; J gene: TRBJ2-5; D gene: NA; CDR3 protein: CASIERLEETQYF; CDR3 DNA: TGTGCCAGCATCGAGAGGTTGGAAGAGACCCAGTACTTC
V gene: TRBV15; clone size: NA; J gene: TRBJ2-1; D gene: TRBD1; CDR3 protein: CATSGIRQGFYYNEQFF; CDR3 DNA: TGTGCCACCAGCGGGATCCGACAGGGATTCTACTACAATGAGCAGTTCTTC
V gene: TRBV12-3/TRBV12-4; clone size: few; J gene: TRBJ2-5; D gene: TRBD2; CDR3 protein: CASSPGLAGGPYQETQYF; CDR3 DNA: TGTGCCAGCAGTCCTGGACTAGCGGGAGGGCCTTATCAAGAGACCCAGTACTTC
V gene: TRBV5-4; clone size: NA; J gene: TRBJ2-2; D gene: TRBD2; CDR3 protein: CASSHYWGLASTANTGELFF; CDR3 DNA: TGTGCCAGCAGCCATTACTGGGGACTAGCGAGTACCGCGAACACCGGGGAGCTGTTTTTT
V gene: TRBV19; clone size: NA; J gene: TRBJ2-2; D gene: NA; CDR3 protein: CASSIGVAGPTGELFF; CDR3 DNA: TGTGCCAGTAGTATAGGGGTAGCCGGGCCCACCGGGGAGCTGTTTTTT
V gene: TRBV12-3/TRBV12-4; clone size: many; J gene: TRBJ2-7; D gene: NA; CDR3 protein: CASSRDAVHEQYF; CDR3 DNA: TGTGCCAGCAGCCGGGACGCCGTCCACGAGCAGTACTTC
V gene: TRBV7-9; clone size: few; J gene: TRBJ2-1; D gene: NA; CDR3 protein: CASSPPPNEQFF; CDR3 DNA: TGTGCCAGCAGCCCCCCACCCAATGAGCAGTTCTTC
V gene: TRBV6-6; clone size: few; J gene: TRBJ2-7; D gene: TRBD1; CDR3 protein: CASSYSETGRDEQYF; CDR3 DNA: TGTGCCAGCAGTTACTCGGAGACAGGGCGCGACGAGCAGTACTTC
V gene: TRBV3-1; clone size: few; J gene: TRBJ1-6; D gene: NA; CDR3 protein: CASTKGGALHF; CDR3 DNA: TGTGCCAGCACCAAGGGAGGGGCCCTCCACTTT
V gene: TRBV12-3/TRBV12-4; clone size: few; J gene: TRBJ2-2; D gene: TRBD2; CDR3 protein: CASSQRDPLDGELFF; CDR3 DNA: TGTGCCAGCAGTCAGCGGGACCCGCTAGACGGGGAGCTGTTTTTT
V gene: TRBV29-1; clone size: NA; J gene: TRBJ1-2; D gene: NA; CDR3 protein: CSVVRGDDNYGYTF; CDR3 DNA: TGCAGCGTTGTAAGAGGGGACGATAACTATGGCTACACCTTC
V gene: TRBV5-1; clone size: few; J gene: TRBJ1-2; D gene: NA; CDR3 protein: CASSYLARDGYTF; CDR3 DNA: TGCGCCAGCAGCTACCTCGCCCGTGATGGCTACACCTTC
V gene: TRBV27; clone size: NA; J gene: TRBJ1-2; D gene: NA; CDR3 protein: CASSSGRNYGFTF; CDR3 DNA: TGTGCCAGCAGTAGCGGGCGTAACTATGGCTTCACCTTC
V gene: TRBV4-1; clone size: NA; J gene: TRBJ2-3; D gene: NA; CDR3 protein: CASSQVQGAQYF; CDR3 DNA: TGCGCCAGCAGCCAAGTCCAGGGTGCGCAGTATTTT
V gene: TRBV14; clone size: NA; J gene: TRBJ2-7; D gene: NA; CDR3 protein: CASSQDLTTYEQYF; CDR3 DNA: TGTGCCAGCAGCCAAGATTTGACCACCTACGAGCAGTACTTC
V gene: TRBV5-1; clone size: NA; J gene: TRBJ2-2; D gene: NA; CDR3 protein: CASSFGHVAANTGELFF; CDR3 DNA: TGCGCCAGCAGCTTCGGACATGTGGCCGCGAACACCGGGGAGCTGTTTTTT
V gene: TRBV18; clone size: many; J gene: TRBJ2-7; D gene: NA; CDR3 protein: CASSPQPGSSYEQYF; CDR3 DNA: TGTGCCAGCTCACCTCAACCAGGGAGCTCCTACGAGCAGTACTTC
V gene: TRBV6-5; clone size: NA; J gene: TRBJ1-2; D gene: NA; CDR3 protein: CDSSSLGRGYTF; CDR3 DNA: TGTGACAGCAGTTCCCTGGGTCGAGGCTACACCTTC
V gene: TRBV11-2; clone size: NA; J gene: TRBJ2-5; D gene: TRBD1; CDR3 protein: CASSLLTGGTETQYF; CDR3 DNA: TGTGCCAGCAGTTTACTAACAGGGGGCACAGAGACCCAGTACTTC
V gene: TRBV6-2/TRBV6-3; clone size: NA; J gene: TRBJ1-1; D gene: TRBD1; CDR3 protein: CASSPRAGGNTEAFF; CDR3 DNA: TGTGCCAGCAGCCCACGGGCAGGGGGGAACACTGAAGCTTTCTTT
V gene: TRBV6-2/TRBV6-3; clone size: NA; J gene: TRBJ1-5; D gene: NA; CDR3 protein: CASTAHGHSNQPQHF; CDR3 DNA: TGTGCCAGCACCGCACATGGGCATAGCAATCAGCCCCAGCATTTT
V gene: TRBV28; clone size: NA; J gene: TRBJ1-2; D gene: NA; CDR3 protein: CASSWQGLGYTF; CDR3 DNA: TGTGCCAGCAGTTGGCAGGGTTTGGGCTACACCTTC
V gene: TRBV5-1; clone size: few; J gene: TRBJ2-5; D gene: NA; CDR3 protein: CASSPSTDSQETQYF; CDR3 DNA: TGCGCCAGCAGCCCTTCGACCGACAGCCAAGAGACCCAGTACTTC
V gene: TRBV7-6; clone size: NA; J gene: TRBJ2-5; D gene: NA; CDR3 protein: CASSSYGETQYF; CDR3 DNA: TGTGCCAGCAGCTCATACGGGGAGACCCAGTACTTC
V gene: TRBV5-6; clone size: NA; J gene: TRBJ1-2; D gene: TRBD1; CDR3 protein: CASSLERTGGDTF; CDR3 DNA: TGTGCCAGCAGCTTGGAAAGGACAGGGGGTGACACCTTC
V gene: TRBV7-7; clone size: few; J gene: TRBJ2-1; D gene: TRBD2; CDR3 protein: CASSLEREGRGNEQFF; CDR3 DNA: TGTGCTAGCAGCTTAGAGCGGGAGGGCAGGGGTAATGAGCAGTTCTTC
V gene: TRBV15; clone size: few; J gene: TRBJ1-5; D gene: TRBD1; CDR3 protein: CATSSDRVQQPQHF; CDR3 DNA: TGTGCCACCAGCAGCGACAGGGTGCAACAGCCCCAGCATTTT